Reported below is one T cell receptor beta chain. After removal of 4 bases from V and 0 bases from J, the junction contained 6 bases not matched to a gene. CDR3 length: 16 amino acids. From germline, CDR1 is SGHNT and CDR2 YYREEE (reference sequence). This record belongs to a study of PD-L1 blockade in urothelial cancer. The data were produced by immunoSEQ multiplex PCR, yet TCRdb's version contains in-frame clones alone and is incomplete. This sample carries roughly 42,000 clones, about 90% of them seen once, and the ten largest clones take approximately 7.9%. Time point meaning: peripheral blood 6 weeks after treatment start.

The sample consisted of PBMCs, taken around atezolizumab (anti-PD-L1) treatment. This receptor was obtained from a man aged 70 or older with urothelial cancer. V gene TRBV5-4 combines with J gene TRBJ2-7, with 11 bases fitting TRBD1. The CDR3, as DNA: TGTGCCAGCAGCCCAGGACAGGGGGCCCTCTCCTACGAGCAGTACTTC. The encoded protein is CASSPGQGALSYEQYF.